Listed here are 27 T cell receptor beta chains from one sample, sequenced in a study of T-cell memory formation after mild COVID-19. MiXCR, applied by TCRdb to the 5' RACE reads, yields one record per CDR3 protein. The data contain about 320,000 distinct CDR3 sequences, over 11% of them singletons. What was sequenced was PBMCs or a T cell subset sorted from them (not recorded which). These receptors were obtained from a man aged 18 to 29 who had mild COVID-19 (a few samples of this study predate the infection). Cell type and time point are not known.

There are many counts of this clonotype. The chain uses TRBV28 and TRBJ2-7, with 9 bases lining up with TRBD1. CDR1 and CDR2 from the germline V gene are MDHEN and SYDVKM. V gave up 4 bases and J gave up 9 bases; unmatched junction bases: 10. This CDR3 is 14 amino acids long. The chain's CDR3 is CASSSLRQGGRQYV. The CDR3 DNA is TGTGCCAGCAGTTCACTCCGACAGGGGGGGCGGCAGTACGTC.

The chain is built from TRBV5-1 and TRBJ1-2; TRBD1 is a possible D gene (6 bases). V dropped 0 bases and J dropped 1 base, with 10 bases sitting between them. CDR1 is SGHRS, CDR2 YFSETQ, per germline. This CDR3 spans 15 amino acids. CDR3 region: CASSLGRGVNYGYTF. The CDR3 DNA sequence: TGCGCCAGCAGCTTGGGCAGGGGCGTTAACTATGGCTACACCTTC.

V usage is TRBV6-5 and J usage is TRBJ2-1; maybe TRBD1 (6 bases). CDR3 length equals 11 residues. CDR1 is MNHEY and CDR2 is SVGAGI in the germline V gene. V was pared by 4 bases and J by 14 bases, with 12 bases between. CDR3 protein: CASSSTKGEFF. The CDR3, as DNA: TGTGCCAGCAGTTCCACGAAGGGGGAGTTCTTC.

The chain combines TRBV11-2 with TRBJ1-2; weak D call: TRBD1 (6 bases). Germline lookup yields CDR1 SGHAT and CDR2 FQNNGV. This CDR3 is built from 13 residues. V lost 5 bases and J 7 bases, leaving 14 bases between the germline ends. The CDR3 loop is CASSRRRGSGYTF. The CDR3 DNA reads TGTGCCAGCAGCCGTCGCAGGGGCTCTGGCTACACCTTC.

This clonotype has more than one count but fewer than ten. CDR3 coding DNA: TGCGCCAGCAGCTTGTGGGGACAGGGTTATGTAGCTGAAGCTTTCTTT. It specifies CASSLWGQGYVAEAFF. The chain is built from TRBV5-1 and TRBJ1-1; TRBD1 matches 9 bases. After removal of 1 base from V and 6 bases from J, the junction contained 10 bases not matched to a gene. The CDR3 extends over 16 amino acids. Germline V gene lookup returns CDR1 SGHRS and CDR2 YFSETQ.

The rearrangement uses TRBV3-1 and TRBJ1-2, with D possibly TRBD1 on 5 matching bases. Germline CDR1 reads LGHDT; CDR2 reads YNNKEL (reference sequence). This CDR3 has 17 residues. Trimming removed 4 bases from V and 2 bases from J, with 20 bases in between. CDR3 region: CASSPKGQGRSNYGYTF. The CDR3 region has the DNA TGTGCCAGCAGCCCAAAAGGGCAGGGAAGATCCAACTATGGCTACACCTTC. Using reference TRBV3-1 and TRBJ1-2 for the parts outside the CDR3, the full variable domain is DTAVSQTPKYLVTQMGNDKSIKCEQNLGHDTMYWYKQDSKKFLKIMFSYNNKELIINETVPNRFSPKSPDKAHLNLHINSLELGDSAVYFCASSPKGQGRSNYGYTFGSGTRLTVV.

This clonotype was found many times. This chain links TRBV12-3 or TRBV12-4 with TRBJ2-7; D may be TRBD2 (6 bases). This CDR3 is 14 amino acids long. Trimming took off 5 bases at V and 2 bases at J, with 13 bases between the two ends. Written as DNA, the CDR3 is TGTGCCAGCAGTCCCCCCGGGAGAGCCTACGAGCAGTACTTC. As protein: CASSPPGRAYEQYF.

The chain joins TRBV7-3 to TRBJ2-2; perhaps TRBD1 as D (6 bases). V was trimmed by 0 bases and J by 5 bases, leaving 10 bases between them. Germline V gene sequence: CDR1 SGHTA, CDR2 FQGTGA. The CDR3 has 15 amino acids. The CDR3 sequence is CASSLTGAVTGELFF. The CDR3 nucleotides are TGTGCCAGCAGCTTAACGGGGGCGGTGACCGGGGAGCTGTTTTTT.

In this sample, this clonotype turned up a few times. The rearrangement joins TRBV20-1 to TRBJ2-1, with 7 bases lining up with TRBD1. V shed 7 bases and J 7 bases; nucleotides not matched to a gene: 7. This CDR3 contains 12 residues. Looked up from germline, CDR1 is DFQATT and CDR2 is SNEGSKA (reference sequence). CDR3 in amino acids: CSGGQGENEQFF. In DNA form, the CDR3 reads TGCAGTGGCGGCCAGGGGGAAAATGAGCAGTTCTTC.

The chain couples TRBV6-2 or TRBV6-3 to TRBJ2-2; 13 bases match TRBD2. Losses at the gene ends were 8 bases for V and 1 base for J; bases not matched to a gene: 4. From germline, CDR1 is MNHEY and CDR2 SVGEGT. The CDR3 runs to 16 residues. CDR3 bases: TGTGCCAGCCTCCGGACTAGCGGGGGGAACACCGGGGAGCTGTTTTTT. Protein sequence: CASLRTSGGNTGELFF.

The chain recombines TRBV7-9 with TRBJ1-4; 12 bases are a match to TRBD1. CDR3 size: 15 residues. Germline CDR1 reads SEHNR; CDR2 reads FQNEAQ (reference sequence). Trimming took 5 bases from V and 8 from J; bases not matched to a gene: 6. In nucleotides, the CDR3 is TGTGCCAGCAGCGCGGGACAGGGGGCGGAGGAAAAACTGTTTTTT. It specifies CASSAGQGAEEKLFF.

The gene calls are TRBV3-1 and TRBJ2-3, with 7 positions matching TRBD2. J lost 0 bases, V lost 0 bases, and 12 bases had no gene match. The length of the CDR3 is 19 residues. Germline CDR1 reads LGHDT; CDR2 reads YNNKEL (reference sequence). The CDR3 coding sequence is TGTGCCAGCAGCCAAGAGGGAGCGGGGCCCCGTGCTAGCACAGATACGCAGTATTTT. This sequence encodes CASSQEGAGPRASTDTQYF.

Only a few counts were recorded for this clonotype. The chain carries TRBV11-2 and TRBJ2-3; the match to TRBD1 covers 7 bases. The CDR3 length is 16 residues. The V gene's germline CDR1 is SGHAT and CDR2 FQNNGV. V gave up 0 bases and J gave up 6 bases; unmatched junction bases: 9. CDR3 sequence reads: CASSLEGGLKVDTQYF. The DNA for the CDR3 is TGTGCCAGCAGCTTAGAAGGGGGCCTCAAGGTGGATACGCAGTATTTT.

The rearrangement links TRBV7-9 to TRBJ1-6; D unclear. The CDR3 runs to 16 residues. With 6 bases removed from V and 5 bases from J, the gap between germline ends came to 17 bases. Germline CDR1 SEHNR, CDR2 FQNEAQ (reference sequence). CDR3 sequence reads: CASRDGEGANNSPLHF. CDR3 nucleotide sequence: TGTGCCAGCAGGGACGGGGAAGGAGCCAATAATTCACCCCTCCACTTT.

This clonotype was counted between two and nine times. The chain employs TRBV5-1 and TRBJ2-7, with TRBD2 identical over 9 bases. CDR1 SGHRS and CDR2 YFSETQ come from the germline V gene. V was pared by 3 bases and J by 4 bases, with 5 bases of the junction left unmatched. The CDR3 is 14 amino acids. CDR3 sequence: CASSSSGGIYEQYF. The DNA of the CDR3 is TGCGCCAGCAGCTCCAGCGGGGGGATTTACGAGCAGTACTTC.

This clonotype was detected only a few times. This rearrangement joins TRBV7-8 to TRBJ2-2; unclear D gene. Germline loops: CDR1 SGHVS, CDR2 FQNEAQ. This CDR3 has 14 residues. Trimming left V 1 base short and J 7 bases short, with 10 bases between. In DNA, the CDR3 is TGTGCCAGCAGCTTAGGCCTGGATCTCGGGGAGCTGTTTTTT. Translating gives CASSLGLDLGELFF.

The CDR3, as DNA: TGTGCCCTAAGTTCGGCGGGGGGGCCCGCCCCACAGTTCTTC. Residues: CALSSAGGPAPQFF. The chain has TRBV10-3 and TRBJ2-1; 9 bases map to TRBD2. The CDR3 covers 14 residues. J lost 13 bases, V lost 11 bases, and 18 bases had no gene match. The germline V gene has CDR1 ENHRY and CDR2 SYGVKD.

J is TRBJ2-7 and V is TRBV20-1, with TRBD1 identical over 8 bases. This CDR3 is built from 13 residues. Unmatched junction bases numbered 4, after V lost 4 bases and J lost 2 bases. CDR1 DFQATT and CDR2 SNEGSKA come from the germline V gene (reference sequence). The CDR3: CSATRTGTYEQYV. The CDR3 region has the DNA TGCAGTGCTACCCGGACAGGGACCTACGAGCAGTACGTC.

The V call is TRBV5-1, the J call TRBJ1-3; no reliable D call. CDR1 is SGHRS and CDR2 is YFSETQ in the germline V gene. The V gene lost 0 bases and the J gene lost 0 bases, with 4 bases spanning the gap. CDR3 length equals 14 residues. The CDR3 nucleotides are TGCGCCAGCAGCTTGGTTCACTCTGGAAACACCATATATTTT. This codes for CASSLVHSGNTIYF.

This clonotype appeared a few times. The chain couples TRBV5-1 to TRBJ2-7; D perhaps matches TRBD2 (7 bases). V shed 0 bases and J shed 5 bases, with 12 bases lying between them. This CDR3 has 14 amino acids. Germline V lookup: CDR1 SGHRS, CDR2 YFSETQ. CDR3 sequence: CASSLVGGLNEQYF. The DNA of the CDR3 is TGCGCCAGCAGCTTGGTCGGGGGGCTAAACGAGCAGTACTTC.

This chain connects TRBV20-1 to TRBJ1-4; tentative D call: TRBD1 (5 bases). V lost 0 bases and J lost 7, with 12 bases in between. CDR3 length equals 14 residues. Germline values: CDR1 DFQATT, CDR2 SNEGSKA (reference sequence). In DNA form, the CDR3 reads TGCAGTGCTAGAGATCCCCAGGGAAGTGAAAAACTGTTTTTT. This translates into CSARDPQGSEKLFF.

This clonotype has a count of ten or more. In DNA, the CDR3 is TGCAGTGCCCCACCGGCCGGGGTGGGGAGCACAGATACGCAGTATTTT. Translated, it gives CSAPPAGVGSTDTQYF. The rearrangement uses TRBV20-1 and TRBJ2-3; perhaps TRBD2 as D (5 bases). Germline CDR1 reads DFQATT; CDR2 reads SNEGSKA (reference sequence). Trimming took 6 bases from V and 0 from J, leaving 19 bases between them. The CDR3 extends over 16 amino acids.

This clonotype was found a few times. V gene TRBV29-1 combines with J gene TRBJ2-1, with D perhaps TRBD1 or TRBD2 (6 bases each). This CDR3 region has 15 residues. Between the trimmed V and J ends, which lost 3 bases and 2 bases, there was a span of 14 bases. Germline V gene data show CDR1 as SQVTM and CDR2 as ANQGSEA. CDR3 region: CSVEGAGGPYNEQFF. CDR3 sequence (DNA): TGCAGCGTTGAGGGGGCCGGGGGCCCCTACAATGAGCAGTTCTTC.

This clonotype has ten or more counts. This chain uses TRBV5-1 with TRBJ2-1, with TRBD1 identical over 7 bases. CDR3 length equals 16 residues. The V segment lost 4 bases and the J segment 6 bases; nucleotides outside the gene matches: 13. Germline V gene sequence: CDR1 SGHRS, CDR2 YFSETQ. CDR3 sequence reads: CASSPPGAGGSNEQFF. The CDR3, as DNA: TGCGCCAGCAGCCCCCCCGGGGCAGGGGGAAGCAATGAGCAGTTCTTC.

This clonotype was seen repeatedly, ten times or more. The chain combines TRBV7-8 with TRBJ1-5; 7 bases agree with TRBD1. The V gene's germline CDR1 is SGHVS and CDR2 FQNEAQ. With V trimmed by 5 bases and J by 1 base, 8 bases remained unmatched. The CDR3 has 16 residues. The CDR3 reads CASSSGGGGSNQPQHF. The CDR3 nucleotides read TGTGCCAGCAGCAGTGGAGGGGGCGGAAGCAATCAGCCCCAGCATTTT.

This clonotype was seen a handful of times. This rearrangement joins TRBV18 to TRBJ2-1; D not resolved. Germline CDR1 and CDR2: KGHSH and LQKENI. V lost 8 bases and J 6 bases, leaving 11 bases between the germline ends. This CDR3 is built from 12 residues. The CDR3 protein is CASQTGFNEQFF. Written as DNA, the CDR3 is TGTGCCAGCCAAACTGGATTCAATGAGCAGTTCTTC. The entire variable domain, with the rest obtained from reference TRBV18 and TRBJ2-1, is as follows: NAGVMQNPRHLVRRRGQEARLRCSPMKGHSHVYWYRQLPEEGLKFMVYLQKENIIDESGMPKERFSAEFPKEGPSILRIQQVVRGDSAAYFCASQTGFNEQFFGPGTRLTVL.

This clonotype showed up just a few times. The chain uses TRBV4-1 and TRBJ2-5, with TRBD2 matching 8 bases. CDR3 length: 15 residues. J gave up 4 bases and V 0 bases, and 4 bases lay outside the gene matches. The germline gives CDR1 MGHRA, CDR2 YSYEKL. The DNA of the CDR3 is TGCGCCAGCAGCCAAGAAGCGGGGGTTCGAGAGACCCAGTACTTC. It translates to CASSQEAGVRETQYF.